These T cell receptor beta chains were read from a single sample in a study of T cells in Graves' hyperthyroidism and ophthalmopathy. TCRdb reanalysed the multiplex PCR reads using MiXCR and keeps one entry per CDR3 protein. The data show roughly 420,000 distinct CDR3 sequences, about a sixth seen once. Sequenced sample: blood. These receptors all stem from a young woman with Graves' hyperthyroidism. The CDR3 runs from the conserved cysteine through the conserved F or W. The D gene is left open where the match is weak. Clone size is shown for a subset of rows, as once, few, many or a class of expanded clone.

V	size	D	J	CDR3	DNA
TRBV11-2	NA	NA	TRBJ2-7	CASSPPSGRPYEQYF	TGCGCCAGCAGCCCTCCCAGCGGCCGACCCTACGAGCAGTACTTC
TRBV27	many	TRBD1	TRBJ1-1	CASSLLGQGSVTEAFF	TGTGCCAGCAGTTTACTGGGACAGGGAAGCGTCACTGAAGCTTTCTTT
TRBV5-1	many	NA	TRBJ1-2	CASSLRDYMPYGYTF	TGCGCCAGCAGCTTGAGGGACTATATGCCCTATGGCTACACCTTC
TRBV20-1	many	TRBD2	TRBJ2-3	CSARAGTSRDTQYF	TGCAGTGCCCGGGCCGGGACTAGCCGGGATACGCAGTATTTT
TRBV5-6	few	TRBD2	TRBJ2-3	CASSLGSGGGTDTQYF	TGTGCCAGCAGCTTGGGTAGCGGGGGGGGCACAGATACGCAGTATTTT
TRBV9	few	TRBD1	TRBJ2-2	CASSVDGQGRGELFF	TGTGCCAGCAGCGTAGACGGACAGGGTAGAGGGGAGCTGTTTTTT
TRBV11-2	many	TRBD1	TRBJ2-7	CASGQGVSYEQYF	TGTGCCAGCGGACAGGGAGTCTCCTACGAGCAGTACTTC
TRBV7-9	many	NA	TRBJ1-5	CASSLVRAGNQPQHF	TGTGCCAGCAGCTTAGTAAGGGCAGGCAATCAGCCCCAGCATTTT
TRBV6-1	many	NA	TRBJ1-2	CASLDSDGYTF	TGTGCCAGCTTGGACAGCGATGGCTACACCTTC
TRBV27	few	TRBD2	TRBJ2-1	CASRTRTSEGNEQFF	TGTGCCAGCAGAACCCGGACTAGCGAGGGGAATGAGCAGTTCTTC
TRBV9	once	TRBD2	TRBJ2-5	CASSATSGGAGETQYF	TGTGCCAGCAGCGCCACTAGCGGGGGGGCAGGAGAGACCCAGTACTTC
TRBV20-1	many	NA	TRBJ1-1	CSAQGQNTEAFF	TGCAGTGCTCAGGGACAGAACACTGAAGCTTTCTTT
TRBV20-1	many	TRBD2	TRBJ2-5	CSARTSGRETQYF	TGCAGTGCTAGGACTAGCGGGAGAGAGACCCAGTACTTC
TRBV7-2	many	NA	TRBJ2-3	CASSLRWESTDTQYF	TGTGCCAGCAGCTTACGGTGGGAGAGCACAGATACGCAGTATTTT
TRBV20-1	NA	NA	TRBJ1-5	CSARDPLKTNQPQHF	TGCAGTGCTAGAGATCCTCTTAAGACAAATCAGCCCCAGCATTTT
TRBV2	many	NA	TRBJ2-7	CASSEVQLGDEQYF	TGTGCCAGCAGTGAAGTCCAACTTGGGGACGAGCAGTACTTC
TRBV2	NA	NA	TRBJ2-2	CASRFTGAAGGELFF	TGTGCCAGCAGATTTACGGGCGCGGCCGGCGGGGAGCTGTTTTTT
TRBV9	few	NA	TRBJ1-2	CASSPPRGRGNYGYTF	TGTGCCAGCAGCCCCCCGCGAGGACGGGGAAACTATGGCTACACCTTC
TRBV9	many	NA	TRBJ1-4	CASSAPGEKLFF	TGTGCCAGCAGCGCCCCCGGTGAAAAACTGTTTTTT
TRBV20-1	many	TRBD1	TRBJ2-3	CSASRTGGGTDTQYF	TGCAGTGCTTCAAGGACAGGGGGCGGCACAGATACGCAGTATTTT
TRBV11-2	many	NA	TRBJ2-7	CASRGRTYEQYF	TGTGCCAGCAGGGGACGGACCTACGAGCAGTACTTC
TRBV7-9	many	TRBD1	TRBJ2-7	CASSPEGTGSYEQYF	TGTGCCAGCAGCCCCGAGGGGACAGGGAGCTACGAGCAGTACTTC
TRBV20-1	many	TRBD1	TRBJ2-1	CSASRGQTEQFF	TGCAGTGCTAGCCGGGGACAGACAGAGCAGTTCTTC
TRBV6-5	many	NA	TRBJ1-2	CASSYTGASPGYTF	TGTGCCAGCAGTTATACCGGCGCTTCGCCGGGCTACACCTTC
TRBV3-1	many	NA	TRBJ2-6	CASSQDSRSSGANVLTF	TGTGCCAGCAGCCAAGATTCGAGAAGCTCTGGGGCCAACGTCCTGACTTTC
TRBV7-2	few	TRBD2	TRBJ2-1	CASSLGLGLAVNEQFF	TGTGCCAGCAGCTTAGGGCTGGGACTAGCGGTTAATGAGCAGTTCTTC
TRBV28	many	NA	TRBJ1-2	CASRDYDNYGYTF	TGTGCCAGCAGAGATTACGATAACTATGGCTACACCTTC
TRBV12-3/TRBV12-4	few	NA	TRBJ2-2	CASSSRLVATGELFF	TGTGCCAGCAGTTCCCGACTAGTTGCCACCGGGGAGCTGTTTTTT
TRBV30	few	TRBD1	TRBJ1-2	CAWSVVDRVRGNGHTF	TGTGCCTGGAGTGTTGTCGACAGGGTGAGAGGGAATGGCCACACCTTC
TRBV7-8	many	NA	TRBJ2-3	CASSGRGGIRTDTQYF	TGTGCCAGCAGCGGCAGGGGGGGCATAAGAACAGATACGCAGTATTTT
TRBV6-1	NA	NA	TRBJ1-2	CATLKSFNYGYTF	TGTGCCACCTTAAAGTCCTTCAACTATGGCTACACCTTC
TRBV12-3/TRBV12-4	many	TRBD1	TRBJ2-3	CASGSRDRRADTQYF	TGTGCCAGCGGAAGTCGGGACAGGCGGGCAGATACGCAGTATTTT
TRBV10-3	many	NA	TRBJ1-2	CAITSGVSDYGYTF	TGTGCCATCACCTCAGGGGTCTCAGACTATGGCTACACCTTC
TRBV27	many	TRBD2	TRBJ2-1	CASSHPLAGPHNEQFF	TGTGCCAGCAGTCACCCACTAGCGGGCCCACACAATGAGCAGTTCTTC
TRBV2	many	NA	TRBJ2-1	CASSESGRPDEQFF	TGTGCCAGCAGTGAATCTGGGCGGCCGGATGAGCAGTTCTTC
TRBV7-3	many	NA	TRBJ1-5	CASSPLNNQPQHF	TGTGCCAGCAGCCCCCTTAACAATCAGCCCCAGCATTTT
TRBV7-3	many	NA	TRBJ2-1	CASSLGSWGDNEQFF	TGTGCCAGCAGCTTAGGCTCCTGGGGTGACAATGAGCAGTTCTTC
TRBV6-1	many	NA	TRBJ1-5	CASFGGRGEDQPQHF	TGTGCCAGCTTCGGGGGGCGGGGGGAGGATCAGCCCCAGCATTTT
TRBV12-3/TRBV12-4	many	NA	TRBJ2-2	CATGQHANTGELFF	TGTGCCACCGGACAACACGCGAACACCGGGGAGCTGTTTTTT
TRBV12-3/TRBV12-4	many	TRBD1	TRBJ2-1	CASSFPPGQGADNEQFF	TGTGCCAGCAGTTTCCCACCGGGACAGGGGGCTGACAATGAGCAGTTCTTC
TRBV5-4	NA	NA	TRBJ1-4	CASSLGERASNEKLFF	TGTGCCAGCAGCTTAGGAGAACGCGCGTCTAATGAAAAACTGTTTTTT
TRBV5-4	few	NA	TRBJ1-4	CASSLPENEKLFF	TGTGCCAGCAGCTTGCCTGAGAATGAAAAACTGTTTTTT
TRBV7-9	many	NA	TRBJ1-2	CASSLEWGRGYTF	TGTGCCAGCAGCTTAGAGTGGGGGAGAGGCTACACCTTC
TRBV6-1	few	TRBD2	TRBJ2-1	CAVRGLAGGRYNEQFF	TGTGCCGTACGTGGACTAGCGGGAGGGCGGTACAATGAGCAGTTCTTC
TRBV27	many	NA	TRBJ2-5	CASSWTAPLSQETQYF	TGTGCCAGCAGTTGGACGGCCCCGCTTTCCCAAGAGACCCAGTACTTC
TRBV12-5	many	TRBD1	TRBJ1-2	CASDKQIGTGGSQRYTF	TGTGCTAGTGACAAACAAATCGGGACAGGGGGCTCCCAGCGCTACACCTTC
TRBV7-9	many	NA	TRBJ2-2	CASSSHWSAENTGELFF	TGTGCCAGCAGCTCCCACTGGTCGGCGGAGAACACCGGGGAGCTGTTTTTT
TRBV7-6	many	NA	TRBJ2-5	CASSAGVGETQYF	TGTGCCAGCAGCGCCGGGGTAGGGGAGACCCAGTACTTC
TRBV12-3/TRBV12-4	NA	TRBD2	TRBJ2-2	CASRPGLAAGELFF	TGTGCCAGCAGACCGGGACTAGCGGCCGGGGAGCTGTTTTTT
TRBV6-1	many	TRBD1	TRBJ2-7	CATTDPGQGVYEQYF	TGTGCCACCACGGACCCTGGACAGGGAGTCTACGAGCAGTACTTC
TRBV4-1	NA	TRBD2	TRBJ2-3	CASSQERASGSTDTQYF	TGCGCCAGCAGCCAAGAGCGAGCTAGCGGGAGTACAGATACGCAGTATTTT
TRBV7-2	many	NA	TRBJ2-3	CASSLGHLTDTQYF	TGTGCCAGCAGCTTGGGCCACCTAACGGATACGCAGTATTTT
TRBV28	NA	NA	TRBJ2-7	CASSSADTRYEQYF	TGTGCCAGCAGTTCCGCGGACACCCGCTACGAGCAGTACTTC
TRBV29-1	few	NA	TRBJ2-3	CSVEGARGLAIFSDTQYF	TGCAGCGTTGAAGGGGCCCGGGGGCTAGCAATTTTCTCAGATACGCAGTATTTT
TRBV12-3/TRBV12-4	many	NA	TRBJ2-7	CASTSSGPSYEQYF	TGTGCCAGCACCTCAAGTGGCCCGTCCTACGAGCAGTACTTC
TRBV14	NA	TRBD2	TRBJ2-3	CASSQTRGAGEPVTQYF	TGTGCCAGCAGCCAGACCCGAGGAGCGGGGGAGCCGGTTACGCAGTATTTT
TRBV6-1	NA	NA	TRBJ1-4	CAVGGDAGRYNEKLFF	TGTGCCGTCGGGGGAGATGCGGGACGGTATAATGAAAAACTGTTTTTT
TRBV3-1	NA	TRBD2	TRBJ2-7	CASSPTTSGSSYEQYF	TGTGCCAGCAGCCCGACAACTAGCGGGAGCTCCTACGAGCAGTACTTC